The present TCR beta chain was sequenced within a study of CD8+CD57+ T cells in acquired aplastic anemia. This clonotype was observed once. The junction differs from germline at one of its ends, possibly a read error. Previously, flow cytometry had revealed CD8+CD57+ cell expansion in the patients chosen for sequencing. Genomic DNA, serving as template, underwent TCR beta VDJ and CDR3 profiling. TCRdb re-called the reads through MiXCR, storing one row per CDR3 protein. The repertoire holds fewer than 300,000 distinct CDR3 sequences, less than 85% seen once, with 40% to 50% in the top ten. Germline CDR1 reads LNHNV; CDR2 reads YYDKDF (reference sequence). The length of the CDR3 is 15 residues.

The rearrangement uses TRBV15 and TRBJ1-6, with D hard to call. The sequenced material came from sorted CD4+, CD8+, or CD8+CD57+ T cells (not recorded which) from PBMCs. The receptor comes from a human donor with aplastic anemia. CDR3 protein: CASSIGSEQETQYFF. The CDR3 DNA is TGTGCCAGCAGCATAGGCAGCGAGCAAGAGACCCAGTACTTCTTT.